A single sample gave rise to the 8 T cell receptor beta chains below, sequenced in a study of blood T cell repertoires in COVID-19. Only in-frame clones appear in the TCRdb table, and some are missing; sequencing was by immunoSEQ multiplex PCR. The sample shows about 160,000 clones, roughly 91% of them seen only once. The material sequenced was peripheral blood. Every receptor here comes from a woman aged 50 to 60 with acute or convalescent COVID-19.

V gene TRBV4-1 combines with J gene TRBJ1-3, with TRBD1 as a possible D gene (6 bases). CDR3 length equals 18 residues. Per the germline V gene, CDR1 is MGHRA and CDR2 is YSYEKL. Trimming left V 1 base short and J 0 bases short, with 16 bases between. CDR3 residues: CASSQVRQGIRSGNTIYF. The CDR3 nucleotides read TGCGCCAGCAGCCAAGTACGCCAGGGGATTCGCTCTGGAAACACCATATATTTT.

The chain's CDR3 is CASPHPTVRGYTF. CDR3 nucleotide sequence: TGTGCCAGCCCCCACCCGACAGTGCGTGGCTACACCTTC. This chain uses TRBV25-1 with TRBJ1-2; D perhaps matches TRBD1 (5 bases). Germline values: CDR1 MGHDK, CDR2 SYGVNS. CDR3 length equals 13 residues. The V end was cut by 8 bases, the J end by 7 bases, with 17 bases between.

The J gene is TRBJ1-4, the V gene TRBV15, with D uncertain. V dropped 0 bases and J dropped 0 bases, with 8 bases sitting between them. The CDR3 covers 16 residues. The germline gives CDR1 LNHNV, CDR2 YYDKDF (reference sequence). CDR3 in amino acids: CATSRDWAATNEKLFF. The CDR3 bases are TGTGCCACCAGCAGAGATTGGGCTGCAACTAATGAAAAACTGTTTTTT. Looking up the rest from reference TRBV15 and TRBJ1-4 gives the full variable domain: DAMVIQNPRYQVTQFGKPVTLSCSQTLNHNVMYWYQQKSSQAPKLLFHYYDKDFNNEADTPDNFQSRRPNTSFCFLDIRSPGLGDTAMYLCATSRDWAATNEKLFFGSGTQLSVL.

V and J are TRBV6-5 and TRBJ1-6, with a possible D match to TRBD1 (6 bases). This CDR3 spans 14 amino acids. CDR1 is MNHEY, CDR2 SVGAGI, per germline. V dropped 10 bases and J dropped 7 bases, with 17 bases sitting between them. CDR3 coding DNA: TGTGCCACCGGGGGGCTGGGGGAAAATTCACCCCTCCACTTT. Encoded protein: CATGGLGENSPLHF.

This chain joins TRBV7-6 and TRBJ2-7; maybe TRBD2 (5 bases). The V end lost 4 bases, the J end lost 7 bases, and 17 bases lay between the germline ends. Germline V CDR1 and CDR2: SGHVS, FNYEAQ. CDR3 length: 14 residues. The CDR3 DNA reads as TGTGCCAGCAGCTCCGGCACCTCGGGGAAAGAGCAGTACTTC. Translating it yields CASSSGTSGKEQYF.

The chain couples TRBV13 to TRBJ1-1; TRBD1 matches 11 bases. The germline CDR1 and CDR2 sequences are PRHDT and FYEKMQ (reference sequence). V dropped 6 bases and J dropped 4; count of bases not matched to a gene: 4. The CDR3 covers 14 residues. CDR3 sequence reads: CASRGTGGFTEAFF. CDR3 nucleotide sequence: TGTGCCAGCAGGGGGACAGGGGGATTCACTGAAGCTTTCTTT. Looking up the rest from reference TRBV13 and TRBJ1-1 gives the full variable domain: AAGVIQSPRHLIKEKRETATLKCYPIPRHDTVYWYQQGPGQDPQFLISFYEKMQSDKGSIPDRFSAQQFSDYHSELNMSSLELGDSALYFCASRGTGGFTEAFFGQGTRLTVV.

The V call is TRBV30, the J call TRBJ1-5; no reliable D call. Trimming shortened V by 2 bases and J by 2 bases, and 10 bases separated the two germline ends. Looked up from germline, CDR1 is GTSNPN and CDR2 is SVGIG (reference sequence). The CDR3 extends over 14 amino acids. Here the CDR3 reads CAWSSLGGNQPQHF. The CDR3 DNA is TGTGCCTGGAGTAGCCTCGGGGGCAATCAGCCCCAGCATTTT. The full variable domain, with the rest looked up from reference TRBV30 and TRBJ1-5, is SQTIHQWPATLVQPVGSPLSLECTVEGTSNPNLYWYRQAAGRGLQLLFYSVGIGQISSEVPQNLSASRPQDRQFILSSKKLLLSDSGFYLCAWSSLGGNQPQHFGDGTRLSIL.

V gene TRBV15 combines with J gene TRBJ1-2; tentatively, D is TRBD1 (5 bases). The CDR3 runs 13 residues. V dropped 5 bases and J dropped 3 bases, with 10 bases sitting between them. Germline CDR1 is LNHNV and CDR2 is YYDKDF (reference sequence). The CDR3: CATSSAGDYGYTF. Here the CDR3 DNA reads TGTGCCACCAGCTCGGCGGGGGACTATGGCTACACCTTC. Full variable domain (missing parts from reference TRBV15 and TRBJ1-2): DAMVIQNPRYQVTQFGKPVTLSCSQTLNHNVMYWYQQKSSQAPKLLFHYYDKDFNNEADTPDNFQSRRPNTSFCFLDIRSPGLGDTAMYLCATSSAGDYGYTFGSGTRLTVV.